This T cell receptor (beta chain) is drawn from a study of blood T cell repertoires in COVID-19. On the study more broadly: Some COVID-19 samples were acute and others convalescent; all came from the United States, Italy and Spain. T cells, B-cell-depleted T cells, or PBMCs supplied cDNA or gDNA.

Trimming removed 1 base at V and 12 bases at J, with 20 bases between. Germline loops: CDR1 SGDLS, CDR2 YYNGEE. The CDR3 length is 16 residues. Original handling: Quantification of nucleated cells was approximated via reference gene primer amplification. Profiling relied on immunoSEQ multiplex PCR, and the TCRdb table lists in-frame clones only, not all of them. For V, J and clone size, that table is used; D and trimming come from the DNA. The sample includes some 270,000 clones, approximately 90% seen only once; the top ten take about 0.8%. Input material: peripheral blood. This TCR came from a man aged 25-40 years with acute or convalescent COVID-19. The V and J genes are TRBV9 and TRBJ1-6; D is undetermined. CDR3 bases: TGTGCCAGCAGCGTAACGGGTTCCCAATCCGGAGAACCCCTCCACTTT. This gives the protein CASSVTGSQSGEPLHF.